These 31 T cell receptor beta chains share one sample of origin, sequenced in a study of blood T cell repertoires in COVID-19. Some clones are missing from TCRdb's copy, which holds only in-frame ones; the method was immunoSEQ multiplex PCR. The data contain some 100,000 clones, just under 95% of them singletons. The sample comprised peripheral blood. The receptors originated from a man between 65 and 85 years old with acute or convalescent COVID-19.

This chain joins TRBV12-5 and TRBJ1-5; D is unclear. V was cut by 5 bases and J by 6 bases, with 11 bases left in between. CDR3 length equals 13 residues. CDR1 and CDR2 from the germline V gene are LGHNT and FRNRAP. The CDR3 DNA sequence: TGTGCTAGTGGTACCCCCGGGTTTCAGCCCCAGCATTTT. It is translated as CASGTPGFQPQHF. The full variable domain, completed using reference TRBV12-5 and TRBJ1-5, is DARVTQTPRHKVTEMGQEVTMRCQPILGHNTVFWYRQTMMQGLELLAYFRNRAPLDDSGMPKDRFSAEMPDATLATLKIQPSEPRDSAVYFCASGTPGFQPQHFGDGTRLSIL.

The chain joins TRBV7-2 to TRBJ2-1; no clear D gene. CDR1 is SGHTA, CDR2 FQGNSA, per germline. Trimming cost V 1 base and J 1 base, with 8 bases left between them. The CDR3 runs 15 residues. In DNA, the CDR3 is TGTGCCAGCAGCTTAGGTCGGCGGTCCTACAATGAGCAGTTCTTC. It specifies CASSLGRRSYNEQFF. Combining the CDR3 with reference TRBV7-2 and TRBJ2-1 gives the whole variable domain GAGVSQSPSNKVTEKGKDVELRCDPISGHTALYWYRQSLGQGLEFLIYFQGNSAPDKSGLPSDRFSAERTGGSVSTLTIQRTQQEDSAVYLCASSLGRRSYNEQFFGPGTRLTVL.

This chain joins TRBV27 and TRBJ1-4, with 8 bases fitting TRBD1. The CDR3 totals 14 residues. Germline CDR1 MNHEY, CDR2 SMNVEV (reference sequence). V was pared by 2 bases and J by 6 bases, with 2 bases of the junction left unmatched. The CDR3 loop reads CASSLRTGHEKLFF. The CDR3 nucleotides read TGTGCCAGCAGTTTACGGACAGGGCATGAAAAACTGTTTTTT.

The chain recombines TRBV20-1 with TRBJ2-7, with D perhaps matching TRBD2 (7 bases). Germline-derived CDR1 and CDR2 are DFQATT and SNEGSKA (reference sequence). V dropped 3 bases and J dropped 3 bases, with 15 bases sitting between them. The CDR3 runs to 14 residues. This chain's CDR3 is CSASKGGGGYEQYF. DNA for the CDR3: TGCAGTGCTAGTAAGGGGGGGGGAGGCTACGAGCAGTACTTC.

The rearrangement links TRBV5-1 to TRBJ2-7; TRBD2 matches at 10 bases. In germline, CDR1 is SGHRS, CDR2 YFSETQ. There are 15 residues in the CDR3. V gave up 4 bases and J gave up 5 bases; unmatched junction bases: 9. In DNA form, the CDR3 reads TGCGCCAGCAGCGACCACCTAGCGGGGGTAAACGAGCAGTACTTC. This gives the protein CASSDHLAGVNEQYF.

The CDR3 protein is CASSGQGGNSPLHF. The CDR3 nucleotides read TGTGCCAGCTCGGGACAGGGAGGGAATTCACCCCTCCACTTT. The chain couples TRBV18 to TRBJ1-6; TRBD1 matches at 9 bases. V dropped 6 bases and J dropped 7; count of bases not matched to a gene: 4. The CDR3 is 14 amino acids. Germline values: CDR1 KGHSH, CDR2 LQKENI.

V and J are TRBV5-8 and TRBJ1-4, with 7 bases identical to TRBD1. Germline V gene data show CDR1 as SGHTS and CDR2 as YDEGEE. The CDR3 totals 15 residues. Trimming removed 1 base from V and 0 bases from J; junction bases left unmatched: 0. CDR3 sequence reads: CASSLTGATNEKLFF. Written as DNA, the CDR3 is TGTGCCAGCAGCTTGACAGGGGCAACTAATGAAAAACTGTTTTTT.

The CDR3 loop is CASSLGGGSGNEQFF. The CDR3 DNA follows: TGTGCCAGCAGCTTGGGGGGAGGTTCCGGAAATGAGCAGTTCTTC. J is TRBJ2-1 and V is TRBV7-2, with TRBD2 as a possible D gene (6 bases). The germline gives CDR1 SGHTA, CDR2 FQGNSA. V shed 3 bases and J shed 7 bases, with 16 bases lying between them. The CDR3 has 15 amino acids.

This chain connects TRBV5-1 to TRBJ1-6; perhaps TRBD1 as D (6 bases). With 4 bases removed from V and 13 bases from J, the gap between germline ends came to 12 bases. The CDR3 runs to 12 residues. Germline V gene sequence: CDR1 SGHRS, CDR2 YFSETQ. The DNA of the CDR3 is TGCGCCAGCAGCCAGACGGACAGCCCCCTCCACTTT. Translating gives CASSQTDSPLHF.

J is TRBJ2-3 and V is TRBV4-1; D gene uncertain. V lost 0 bases and J 0 bases, leaving 13 bases between the germline ends. This CDR3 spans 17 amino acids. CDR1 is MGHRA and CDR2 is YSYEKL in the germline V gene. CDR3: CASSQDHASSSTDTQYF. The CDR3 bases are TGCGCCAGCAGCCAAGATCACGCCTCTAGTAGCACAGATACGCAGTATTTT.

The V call is TRBV30, the J call TRBJ1-3; no clear D gene. The CDR3 extends over 13 amino acids. Per germline, CDR1 GTSNPN and CDR2 SVGIG (reference sequence). V lost 4 bases to trimming and J lost 0 bases, with 7 bases between them. The CDR3: CAWNSDSGNTIYF. CDR3 coding DNA: TGTGCCTGGAACTCTGACTCTGGAAACACCATATATTTT.

The rearrangement uses TRBV2 and TRBJ1-2, with 12 positions matching TRBD1. CDR1 and CDR2 (germline): SNHLY, FYNNEI. With 3 bases clipped from V and 3 bases from J, the junction kept 2 bases outside the gene matches. The CDR3 consists of 15 residues. The CDR3, as DNA: TGTGCCAGCAGTGAGGGGACAGGGGGCGACTATGGCTACACCTTC. Encoded protein: CASSEGTGGDYGYTF.

The V call is TRBV18, the J call TRBJ2-5; 12 bases line up with TRBD2. V shed 6 bases, J shed 2 bases, and the junction held 7 bases outside the gene matches. The germline V gene has CDR1 KGHSH and CDR2 LQKENI. The CDR3 is 16 residues long. CDR3 in amino acids: CASSARLAGVQETQYF. CDR3 coding DNA: TGTGCCAGCTCTGCCAGACTAGCGGGGGTGCAAGAGACCCAGTACTTC.

CDR3 sequence (DNA): TGTGCCAGCAGCGTAGCGGCGGGAGTTTACAATGAGCAGTTCTTC. Protein product: CASSVAAGVYNEQFF. The V and J genes are TRBV9 and TRBJ2-1; TRBD2 matches 7 bases. The germline CDR1 and CDR2 sequences are SGDLS and YYNGEE. The CDR3 loop spans 15 amino acids. The ends lost 0 bases at V and 4 bases at J; junction bases unmatched: 4.

This clone was seen only once. CDR3 sequence (DNA): TGCGCCAGCAGCTTGAGGCGGGGCGCAGATACGCAGTATTTT. Its translation: CASSLRRGADTQYF. The V and J genes are TRBV5-1 and TRBJ2-3; TRBD2 might be the D (6 bases). The germline V and J ends were trimmed by 1 base and 4 bases, with 10 bases remaining between them. The CDR3 is 14 amino acids. The germline V gene encodes CDR1 SGHRS and CDR2 YFSETQ.

V and J are TRBV5-1 and TRBJ2-1; the D gene is possibly TRBD2 (6 bases). Trimming took 5 bases from V and 4 from J, leaving 13 bases between them. Germline CDR1 is SGHRS and CDR2 is YFSETQ. This CDR3 is built from 14 residues. In nucleotides, the CDR3 is TGCGCCAGCAGGAGTTCTAGCGAGTACAATGAGCAGTTCTTC. Its translation: CASRSSSEYNEQFF.

This rearrangement joins TRBV7-8 to TRBJ2-1; the D is unclear. Germline V gene data show CDR1 as SGHVS and CDR2 as FQNEAQ. The CDR3 length is 13 residues. The germline V and J ends were trimmed by 1 base and 3 bases, with 4 bases remaining between them. The CDR3 DNA is TGTGCCAGCAGCTTAGTAGACTACAATGAGCAGTTCTTC. Residues: CASSLVDYNEQFF.

The CDR3 bases are TGTGCCAGCTCACGACAGGGGGCTGAAGGCTACACCTTC. It specifies CASSRQGAEGYTF. The chain uses TRBV18 and TRBJ1-2; 10 bases fit TRBD1. The CDR3 loop spans 13 amino acids. J gave up 8 bases and V 4 bases, and 4 bases lay outside the gene matches. CDR1 is KGHSH, CDR2 LQKENI, per germline.

For this clone: Other nucleotide sequences in the sample specify the same CDR3. The V gene is TRBV6-5, the J gene TRBJ2-5, with 7 bases aligning to TRBD2. J gave up 1 base and V 1 base, and 3 bases lay outside the gene matches. This CDR3 comprises 15 residues. Germline values: CDR1 MNHEY, CDR2 SVGAGI. The CDR3 sequence: CASSYYGGGQETQYF. CDR3 nucleotides: TGTGCCAGCAGTTACTATGGGGGGGGCCAAGAGACCCAGTACTTC.

This chain joins TRBV7-8 and TRBJ2-7; TRBD2 aligns across 12 bases. The CDR3 length is 16 residues. With V trimmed by 2 bases and J by 0 bases, 2 bases remained unmatched. Germline-derived CDR1 and CDR2 are SGHVS and FQNEAQ. The CDR3 sequence is CASSLPTSGSSYEQYF. CDR3 DNA: TGTGCCAGCAGCTTACCGACTAGCGGGAGCTCCTACGAGCAGTACTTC. The complete variable domain, with remaining parts taken from reference TRBV7-8 and TRBJ2-7, reads GAGVSQSPRYKVAKRGQDVALRCDPISGHVSLFWYQQALGQGPEFLTYFQNEAQLDKSGLPSDRFFAERPEGSVSTLKIQRTQQEDSAVYLCASSLPTSGSSYEQYFGPGTRLTVT.

V gene TRBV28 combines with J gene TRBJ2-3; TRBD1 matches 8 bases. CDR3 length: 14 amino acids. J lost 5 bases, V lost 7 bases, and 8 bases had no gene match. Germline V gene lookup returns CDR1 MDHEN and CDR2 SYDVKM. The CDR3 loop reads CASTISGGRDTQYF. The DNA for the CDR3 is TGTGCCAGCACCATCTCAGGGGGCAGAGATACGCAGTATTTT.

The chain uses TRBV4-2 and TRBJ2-7; TRBD2 aligns across 12 bases. CDR1 is LGHNA and CDR2 is YNFKEQ in the germline V gene. V gave up 2 bases and J gave up 0 bases; unmatched junction bases: 5. CDR3 length equals 17 residues. The CDR3 region is CASSQLRTSGISYEQYF. Here the CDR3 DNA reads TGTGCCAGCAGCCAACTGCGGACTAGCGGGATCTCCTACGAGCAGTACTTC.

This chain connects TRBV28 to TRBJ2-1, with 14 nucleotides matching TRBD2. This CDR3 region has 16 residues. Looked up from germline, CDR1 is MDHEN and CDR2 is SYDVKM. V lost 5 bases to trimming and J lost 7 bases; unmatched junction nucleotides: 7. In DNA, the CDR3 is TGTGCCAGCAGTATCGGGACTAGCGGGAGATTTAATGAGCAGTTCTTC. It yields the protein CASSIGTSGRFNEQFF.

The V and J genes are TRBV4-2 and TRBJ1-5; a possible D gene is TRBD1 (5 bases). The CDR3 consists of 14 residues. Germline CDR1 LGHNA, CDR2 YNFKEQ. Trimming cost V 4 bases and J 7 bases, with 14 bases left between them. CDR3 residues: CASSPIGQRQPQHF. As DNA, the CDR3 is TGTGCCAGCAGCCCTATTGGACAAAGGCAGCCCCAGCATTTT.

V is TRBV10-2 and J is TRBJ1-1, with D hard to call. This CDR3 is 13 amino acids long. Trimming removed 0 bases at V and 7 bases at J, with 9 bases between. The germline V gene has CDR1 WSHSY and CDR2 SAAADI. The CDR3 coding sequence is TGCGCCAGCAGTGAGTCGATACTGTTTGAAGCTTTCTTT. Amino acid sequence: CASSESILFEAFF.

The CDR3 nucleotides read TGTGCCAGTAGTATCGGGACTAGCGTGGAGACCCAGTACTTC. Translation gives CASSIGTSVETQYF. The chain couples TRBV19 to TRBJ2-5; 10 nucleotides line up with TRBD2. Trimming removed 3 bases from V and 5 bases from J; junction bases left unmatched: 3. From germline, CDR1 is LNHDA and CDR2 SQIVND (reference sequence). CDR3 length: 14 residues.

CDR3 in amino acids: CASSLSGAEQPQHF. Here the CDR3 DNA reads TGTGCCAGCAGCTTATCAGGGGCGGAGCAGCCCCAGCATTTT. The chain couples TRBV7-9 to TRBJ1-5; a possible D gene is TRBD1 (6 bases). This CDR3 has 14 residues. Germline-derived CDR1 and CDR2 are SEHNR and FQNEAQ (reference sequence). Trimming took 2 bases from V and 7 from J, leaving 12 bases between them. The full variable domain, rest sourced from reference TRBV7-9 and TRBJ1-5, is DTGVSQNPRHKITKRGQNVTFRCDPISEHNRLYWYRQTLGQGPEFLTYFQNEAQLEKSRLLSDRFSAERPKGSFSTLEIQRTEQGDSAMYLCASSLSGAEQPQHFGDGTRLSIL.

The chain uses TRBV5-8 and TRBJ2-7; D remains unclear. This CDR3 has 15 residues. The V gene lost 1 base and the J gene lost 1 base, with 12 bases spanning the gap. Germline-derived CDR1 and CDR2 are SGHTS and YDEGEE. In DNA form, the CDR3 reads TGTGCCAGCAGCTTGTCCCCCGCAGTTTCCTACGAGCAGTACTTC. Amino acids: CASSLSPAVSYEQYF.

This sequence joins TRBV4-1 and TRBJ2-1, with D perhaps TRBD2 (5 bases). V was trimmed by 2 bases and J by 1 base, leaving 15 bases between them. CDR3 length: 17 residues. Looked up from germline, CDR1 is MGHRA and CDR2 is YSYEKL. The CDR3 is CASSQWTLAQSYNEQFF. In DNA, the CDR3 is TGCGCCAGCAGCCAATGGACCCTAGCTCAGTCCTACAATGAGCAGTTCTTC.

Only one count was recorded for this clone. The rearrangement joins TRBV28 to TRBJ2-1, with D possibly TRBD1 on 5 matching bases. The CDR3 is 12 amino acids. Looked up from germline, CDR1 is MDHEN and CDR2 is SYDVKM. Trimming took 6 bases from V and 15 from J, leaving 18 bases between them. Here the CDR3 reads CASSPHPGKRFF. The CDR3, as DNA: TGTGCCAGCAGCCCTCACCCAGGGAAGCGGTTCTTC.

The chain uses TRBV7-3 and TRBJ1-1, with D possibly being TRBD1 (5 bases). The V and J ends lost 4 bases and 1 base respectively, with 16 bases between them. Germline V gene sequence: CDR1 SGHTA, CDR2 FQGTGA. This CDR3 spans 16 amino acids. The CDR3 sequence is CASSSRPPTGNTEAFF. As DNA, the CDR3 is TGTGCCAGCAGCTCGCGACCGCCTACAGGGAACACTGAAGCTTTCTTT.